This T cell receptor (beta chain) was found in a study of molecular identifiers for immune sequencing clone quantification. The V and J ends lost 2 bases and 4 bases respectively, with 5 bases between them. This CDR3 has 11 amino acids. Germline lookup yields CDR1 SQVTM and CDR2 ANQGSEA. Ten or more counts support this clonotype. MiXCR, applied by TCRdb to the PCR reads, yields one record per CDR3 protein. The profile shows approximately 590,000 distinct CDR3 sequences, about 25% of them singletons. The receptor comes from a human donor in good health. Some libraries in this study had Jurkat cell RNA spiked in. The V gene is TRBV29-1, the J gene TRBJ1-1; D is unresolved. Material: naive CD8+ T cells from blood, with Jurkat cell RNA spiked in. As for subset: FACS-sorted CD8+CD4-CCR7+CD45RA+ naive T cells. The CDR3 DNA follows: TGCAGCGTTGAACTGGCCACTGAAGCTTTCTTT. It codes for CSVELATEAFF. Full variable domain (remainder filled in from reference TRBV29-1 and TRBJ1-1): SAVISQKPSRDICQRGTSLTIQCQVDSQVTMMFWYRQQPGQSLTLIATANQGSEATYESGFVIDKFPISRPNLTFSTLTVSNMSPEDSSIYLCSVELATEAFFGQGTRLTVV.